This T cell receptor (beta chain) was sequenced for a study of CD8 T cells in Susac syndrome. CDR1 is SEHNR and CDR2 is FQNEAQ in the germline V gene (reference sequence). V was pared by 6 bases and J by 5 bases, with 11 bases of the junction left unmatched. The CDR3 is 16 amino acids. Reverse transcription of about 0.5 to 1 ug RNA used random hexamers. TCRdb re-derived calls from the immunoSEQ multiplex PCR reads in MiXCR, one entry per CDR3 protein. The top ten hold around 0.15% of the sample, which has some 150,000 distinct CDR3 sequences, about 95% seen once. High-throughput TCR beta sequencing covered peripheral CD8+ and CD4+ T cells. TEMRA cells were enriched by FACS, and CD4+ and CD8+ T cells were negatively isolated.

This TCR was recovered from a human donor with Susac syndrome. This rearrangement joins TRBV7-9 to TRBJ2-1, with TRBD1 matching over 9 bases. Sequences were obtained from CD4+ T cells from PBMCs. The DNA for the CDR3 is TGTGCCAGCAGGTCAGCCGGGACAGGGAGTGACAATGAGCAGTTCTTC. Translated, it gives CASRSAGTGSDNEQFF.